In this sample, the clone carrying this TCR beta chain turned up a few times. The second PCR ran about 6 to 12 cycles with a sample-barcoded 5' primer and J-beta primers. Each cDNA molecule was tagged by a template-switch adaptor with 12 random nucleotides. TCRdb re-derived calls from the 5' RACE reads in MiXCR, one entry per CDR3 protein. This table has around 970,000 distinct CDR3 sequences, about 53% appearing once. This specimen comes from a study of blood T cells in healthy people across ages. The TCR originated in a woman in her sixties in good health. The sample was blood.

CDR3 residues: CASSSSLTAGTGELFF. CDR3 coding DNA: TGTGCCAGCAGCTCTTCCCTGACAGCAGGCACCGGGGAGCTGTTTTTT. The chain combines TRBV7-2 with TRBJ2-2; tentative D call: TRBD1 (5 bases). The CDR3 is 16 amino acids. Germline-derived CDR1 and CDR2 are SGHTA and FQGNSA. Trimming pared 4 bases from V and 4 bases from J, leaving 16 bases between.